This T cell receptor (beta chain) was sequenced in a study of control samples from healthy donors and cancer patients (TCRdb year 2020). Library prep was done by the immunoSEQ multiplex PCR assay. In its TCRdb copy, this immuneACCESS table keeps in-frame sequences only and misses some clones. Where compared with another copy, unresolved V genes explain less than half of these, and the others have no known cause. This sample comprises about 110,000 clones, roughly 79% of them detected only once. The ten largest clones capture 6% to 8% of the sample. On this clone: Its antigen remains undetermined. Qualities for individual bases were not recorded, and no much larger clone is one base off.

According to the germline V gene, CDR1 reads SGDLS and CDR2 reads YYNGEE. The CDR3 numbers 15 residues from cysteine through phenylalanine. Of all the DNA, just the CDR3 is kept, 45 bases in frame from base 1. Germline trimming amounts to 2 bases on V and 3 bases on J, with 5 as the count of junction bases outside the gene matches. Input material: blood. The sequence links TRBV9 to TRBJ1-5, with 7 middle bases fitting TRBD1. The receptor comes from a man in his late teens or twenties in good health. CDR3 loop: CASSVGQANNQPQHF. The DNA sequence is as follows: TGTGCCAGCAGCGTCGGACAGGCGAACAATCAGCCCCAGCATTTT.